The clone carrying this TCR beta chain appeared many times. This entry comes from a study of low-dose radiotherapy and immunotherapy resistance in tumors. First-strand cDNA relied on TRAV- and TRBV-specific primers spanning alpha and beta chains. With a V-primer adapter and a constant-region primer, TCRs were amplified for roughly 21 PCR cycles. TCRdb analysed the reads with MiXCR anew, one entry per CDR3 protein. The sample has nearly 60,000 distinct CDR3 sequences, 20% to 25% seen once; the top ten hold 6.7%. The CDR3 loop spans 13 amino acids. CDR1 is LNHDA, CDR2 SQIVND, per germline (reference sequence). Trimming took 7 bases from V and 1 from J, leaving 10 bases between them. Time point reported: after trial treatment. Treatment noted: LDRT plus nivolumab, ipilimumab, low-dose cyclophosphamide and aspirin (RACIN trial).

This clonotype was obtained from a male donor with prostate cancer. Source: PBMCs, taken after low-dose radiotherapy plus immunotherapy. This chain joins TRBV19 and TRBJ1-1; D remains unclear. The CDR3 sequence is CASIRSANTEAFF. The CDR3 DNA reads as TGTGCCAGTATAAGGTCAGCGAACACTGAAGCTTTCTTT.